A single sample is the source of the 13 T cell receptor beta chains below, sequenced in a study of shared clonotypes between healthy human individuals. The naive CD8 subset, CD45RO-negative cells positively selected for CCR7, excluded terminally differentiated effector memory CD45RA+ cells. Only in-frame clones appear in the TCRdb table, and some are missing; sequencing was by immunoSEQ multiplex PCR. The sample lists over 750,000 clones; roughly 96% were seen once. The sequenced sample consisted of naive CD8+ T cells sorted from blood. All receptors derive from a man aged 30-40 years in good health.

This clone showed up just once. The chain links TRBV29-1 to TRBJ2-7; D is undetermined. Deletions cut 4 bases from V and 1 base from J, with 11 bases between. Germline V gene sequence: CDR1 SQVTM, CDR2 ANQGSEA. The CDR3 covers 13 residues. As DNA, the CDR3 is TGCAGCGTTGTGGGCCTAGGTTCCTACGAGCAGTACTTC. Translated, it gives CSVVGLGSYEQYF.

Here the CDR3 reads CASSEQGHQPQHF. The CDR3 DNA follows: TGTGCCAGCAGTGAACAAGGGCATCAGCCCCAGCATTTT. This chain connects TRBV2 to TRBJ1-5; D not resolved. The CDR3 covers 13 residues. CDR1 is SNHLY and CDR2 is FYNNEI in the germline V gene. V lost 2 bases and J 5 bases, leaving 7 bases between the germline ends.

V usage is TRBV9 and J usage is TRBJ2-5; D not certain. V was shortened by 3 bases and J by 2 bases, with 11 bases between the two germline ends. This CDR3 has 14 residues. CDR1 and CDR2 (germline): SGDLS, YYNGEE. CDR3 sequence (DNA): TGTGCCAGCAGCGCAAAGCTAGGGCAAGAGACCCAGTACTTC. It yields the protein CASSAKLGQETQYF.

The chain couples TRBV7-9 to TRBJ2-7; D might be TRBD2 (6 bases). Germline lookup yields CDR1 SEHNR and CDR2 FQNEAQ (reference sequence). The V end was cut by 5 bases, the J end by 2 bases, with 19 bases between. The CDR3 is 16 residues long. The CDR3 nucleotides are TGTGCCAGCAGCCCCCAGGCTCCTAGCGTTCCCTACGAGCAGTACTTC. This encodes CASSPQAPSVPYEQYF.

The chain uses TRBV11-2 and TRBJ2-7; TRBD1 agrees at 11 bases. This CDR3 is 14 amino acids long. Germline V lookup: CDR1 SGHAT, CDR2 FQNNGV. The ends lost 4 bases at V and 4 bases at J; junction bases unmatched: 3. The CDR3: CASSSGTGGYEQYF. The CDR3 region has the DNA TGTGCCAGCAGCTCCGGGACAGGGGGATACGAGCAGTACTTC.

On this clone: A junction boundary mismatches the germline segment, possibly from a read error. The chain joins TRBV7-7 to TRBJ2-2, with D perhaps matching TRBD1 or TRBD2 (5 bases each). Germline V gene lookup returns CDR1 SSHAT and CDR2 FNYEAQ (reference sequence). CDR3 length equals 16 residues. DNA of the CDR3: TGTGCTAGCAGCTCCAAGGGACGGAATAGAACCGGGGAGCTGTTTTTT. It yields the protein CASSSKGRNRTGELFF.

The chain has TRBV11-2 and TRBJ2-7; the D gene could be TRBD1 or TRBD2 (6 bases each). The V and J ends lost 0 bases and 1 base respectively, with 16 bases between them. This CDR3 is built from 17 residues. In germline, CDR1 is SGHAT, CDR2 FQNNGV. DNA of the CDR3: TGTGCCAGCAGCTTAGAAGACAGGCCCGGGAGTTCCTACGAGCAGTACTTC. Translated: CASSLEDRPGSSYEQYF.

The V gene is TRBV7-9, the J gene TRBJ2-3; D call uncertain. The CDR3 has 12 amino acids. The V end was cut by 7 bases, the J end by 1 base, with 6 bases between. CDR1 and CDR2 (germline): SEHNR, FQNEAQ (reference sequence). CDR3 sequence reads: CASTPRTDTQYF. For the CDR3, the DNA is TGTGCCAGCACGCCCCGCACAGATACGCAGTATTTT.

Regarding this clone: The same CDR3 can be traced to other DNA sequences in this sample. The chain couples TRBV27 to TRBJ2-2; D perhaps matches TRBD2 (5 bases). CDR3 size: 13 residues. Trimming stripped 3 bases from V and 4 bases from J, with 6 bases between. Germline CDR1 and CDR2: MNHEY and SMNVEV (reference sequence). CDR3 bases: TGTGCCAGCAGTTTGGAGGTCACCGGGGAGCTGTTTTTT. This gives the protein CASSLEVTGELFF.

The chain combines TRBV29-1 with TRBJ2-2; weak D call: TRBD2 (7 bases). Germline CDR1 reads SQVTM; CDR2 reads ANQGSEA. This CDR3 comprises 14 residues. The V gene lost 5 bases and the J gene lost 2 bases, with 12 bases spanning the gap. The CDR3 DNA sequence: TGCAGCGTTAGGGGGGGTATTAACACCGGGGAGCTGTTTTTT. Encoded protein: CSVRGGINTGELFF.

The chain uses TRBV9 and TRBJ2-1; no clear D. This CDR3 has 16 amino acids. CDR1 and CDR2 from the germline V gene are SGDLS and YYNGEE. V was cut by 0 bases and J by 2 bases, with 12 bases left in between. The CDR3 region is CASSVGEWSAYNEQFF. The CDR3 DNA is TGTGCCAGCAGCGTAGGAGAGTGGAGCGCCTACAATGAGCAGTTCTTC.

The V and J genes are TRBV27 and TRBJ2-1; D is possibly TRBD1 (6 bases). V lost 8 bases and J lost 7, with 15 bases in between. The CDR3 has 13 amino acids. CDR1 MNHEY and CDR2 SMNVEV come from the germline V gene (reference sequence). DNA of the CDR3: TGTGCCAGCGGTCCAGGGGTGATAAATGAGCAGTTCTTC. Protein: CASGPGVINEQFF.

Comment on this clone: Distinct nucleotide sequences in the sample also encode this CDR3. The rearrangement uses TRBV7-9 and TRBJ2-2; D call uncertain. CDR1 is SEHNR, CDR2 FQNEAQ, per germline (reference sequence). The CDR3 covers 12 residues. V lost 3 bases and J lost 5, with 4 bases in between. The CDR3 here is CASSFLTGELFF. The CDR3 DNA reads TGTGCCAGCAGCTTCCTAACCGGGGAGCTGTTTTTT.